This TCR beta chain was found in a study of cytomegalovirus exposure and HLA in healthy donors. This PCR relied on a set of 60 Vbeta primers and 13 Jbeta primers. As processed by the authors: In a later analysis, the count reached about 82 million unique TCR beta chains, with about 12 million shared. Assay used: immunoSEQ multiplex PCR; TCRdb lists only in-frame clones, some missing. The V and J calls and clone size were taken over from that table, and D and trimming were inferred from the DNA. The sample has approximately 200,000 clones, over 70% seen once; the top ten hold around 3.3%. In regard to this clone: Its target is unknown.

CDR3 size: 18 residues. J gave up 4 bases and V 1 base, and 10 bases lay outside the gene matches. Per the germline V gene, CDR1 is SEHNR and CDR2 is FQNEAQ (reference sequence). Study-wide results and caveats: Later analysis indicated greater clonal expansion among HLA-associated TCR beta chains than among equally common other chains.

J is TRBJ2-7 and V is TRBV7-9, with 13 bases matching TRBD2. The clonotype comes from a woman in her 30s in good health and CMV-seropositive. Sequences were obtained from PBMCs. For the CDR3, the DNA is TGTGCCAGCAGCTTAGAAGCCTACTGGACTAGCGGGAGTTACGAGCAGTACTTC. Encoded protein: CASSLEAYWTSGSYEQYF.